The entry that follows covers one T cell receptor beta chain sequence. V lost 6 bases and J lost 0, with 14 bases in between. CDR1 ENHRY and CDR2 SYGVKD come from the germline V gene. The CDR3 runs 15 residues. The sample comes from a study of blood T cell repertoires in COVID-19. Study overall: There were acute and convalescent COVID-19 samples, and they came from the United States, Italy and Spain. T cells, B-cell-depleted T cells, or PBMCs provided the cDNA or gDNA that served as material.

Original methodology: The authors estimated nucleated cell counts from reference gene primer amplification. Only in-frame clones appear in the TCRdb table, and some are missing; sequencing was by immunoSEQ multiplex PCR. V and J calls and clone size are those listed in that table; D and trimming were worked out from the DNA. The sample lists about 25,000 clones; around 82% were seen once. The clonotype originates from a man older than 75 with active or convalescent COVID-19. Sequencing used peripheral blood. The chain carries TRBV10-3 and TRBJ1-1; tentative D call: TRBD1 (5 bases). CDR3 sequence reads: CAIRDSSLMNTEAFF. CDR3 bases: TGTGCCATCAGAGACAGCTCCCTTATGAACACTGAAGCTTTCTTT.